The source of this T cell receptor beta chain is a study of human T cells and chemical hapten exposure. Germline assignment: CDR1 DFQATT and CDR2 SNEGSKA (reference sequence). The length of the CDR3 is 15 residues. The time point is: patch test 3, about 24 weeks after DPC sensitization. Treatment indicated: therapeutic diphenylcyclopropenone sensitization with weekly scalp DPC. TCRdb passed the RACE reads through MiXCR, listing each CDR3 protein once. The profile covers more than 85,000 distinct CDR3 sequences, with less than 45% appearing a single time and roughly 2.5% taken by the ten largest. This chain uses TRBV20-1 with TRBJ2-7; 9 nucleotides match TRBD2. Specimen: whole blood, collected in connection with sensitization to the hapten diphenylcyclopropenone (DPC). This TCR was sampled from a middle-aged man with alopecia areata. Some clones in this sample may be carry-over from other donors' samples. This CDR3 is CSAFDLAGESYEQYF. The DNA for the CDR3 is TGCAGCGCATTTGATTTAGCGGGAGAATCCTACGAGCAGTACTTC.